Listed below are T cell receptor beta chains from one sample, sequenced in a study of pediatric ulcerative colitis. This table comes from immunoSEQ multiplex PCR, and its TCRdb copy is limited to in-frame clones, with some not included. The sample holds some 10,000 clones, roughly 80% seen once. The sequenced sample was gut tissue. The source of these receptors is a girl aged 10 to 17 who was a control in a study of pediatric ulcerative colitis. Each CDR3 is given with its conserved first and last residue. The D gene is left open where the match is weak. A clone size is listed for some rows: how often the clone was seen (once, few, many), or a class if it is expanded.

D gene: -; clone size: -; V gene: TRBV11-3; J gene: TRBJ2-3; CDR3 protein: CASSLGERDTQYF; CDR3 DNA: TGTGCCAGCAGCTTAGGAGAAAGAGATACGCAGTATTTT
D gene: -; clone size: -; V gene: TRBV10-3; J gene: TRBJ2-2; CDR3 protein: CAISEEQRAGELFF; CDR3 DNA: TGTGCCATCAGTGAAGAACAAAGGGCCGGGGAGCTGTTTTTT
D gene: TRBD2; clone size: -; V gene: TRBV6-4; J gene: TRBJ2-3; CDR3 protein: CASSDSTSGSTDTQYF; CDR3 DNA: TGTGCCAGCAGTGACTCGACTAGCGGGAGCACAGATACGCAGTATTTT
D gene: -; clone size: -; V gene: TRBV28; J gene: TRBJ2-6; CDR3 protein: CASRRYHRASGANVLTF; CDR3 DNA: TGTGCCAGCAGGCGATATCACAGGGCCTCTGGGGCCAACGTCCTGACTTTC
D gene: TRBD1; clone size: -; V gene: TRBV28; J gene: TRBJ1-5; CDR3 protein: CASTHGTGLEPQHF; CDR3 DNA: TGTGCCAGCACCCACGGGACAGGCCTTGAGCCCCAGCATTTT
D gene: -; clone size: -; V gene: TRBV7-9; J gene: TRBJ2-1; CDR3 protein: CASSLDYNEQFF; CDR3 DNA: TGTGCCAGCAGCTTAGATTACAATGAGCAGTTCTTC
D gene: TRBD2; clone size: -; V gene: TRBV6-5; J gene: TRBJ2-2; CDR3 protein: CASIEGLAGTGELFF; CDR3 DNA: TGTGCCAGCATAGAAGGACTAGCGGGAACCGGGGAGCTGTTTTTT
D gene: -; clone size: few; V gene: TRBV7-9; J gene: TRBJ2-3; CDR3 protein: CASSPGGATDTQYF; CDR3 DNA: TGTGCCAGCAGCCCCGGAGGGGCGACAGATACGCAGTATTTT
D gene: -; clone size: -; V gene: TRBV6-5; J gene: TRBJ1-2; CDR3 protein: CASRTLNYGYTF; CDR3 DNA: TGTGCCAGCAGGACCCTTAACTATGGCTACACCTTC
D gene: TRBD2; clone size: -; V gene: TRBV7-2; J gene: TRBJ2-3; CDR3 protein: CASSLGPSGYTDTQYF; CDR3 DNA: TGTGCCAGCAGCTTAGGTCCTAGCGGATACACAGATACGCAGTATTTT
D gene: TRBD2; clone size: -; V gene: TRBV10-2; J gene: TRBJ2-1; CDR3 protein: CASRLAGSHNEQFF; CDR3 DNA: TGCGCCAGCAGACTAGCGGGAAGCCACAATGAGCAGTTCTTC
D gene: TRBD1; clone size: -; V gene: TRBV2; J gene: TRBJ1-1; CDR3 protein: CASSLTGQDTEAFF; CDR3 DNA: TGTGCCAGCAGTCTCACGGGACAGGACACTGAAGCTTTCTTT
D gene: -; clone size: -; V gene: TRBV5-5; J gene: TRBJ1-4; CDR3 protein: CASSSTGFGKKLFF; CDR3 DNA: TGTGCCAGCAGCAGTACAGGGTTTGGGAAAAAACTGTTTTTT
D gene: TRBD1; clone size: -; V gene: TRBV6-5; J gene: TRBJ1-6; CDR3 protein: CASRTGKGPLHF; CDR3 DNA: TGTGCCAGCAGGACAGGGAAAGGACCCCTCCACTTT
D gene: -; clone size: -; V gene: TRBV2; J gene: TRBJ1-3; CDR3 protein: CASTFRGTGNTIYF; CDR3 DNA: TGTGCCAGCACGTTTCGGGGAACTGGAAACACCATATATTTT
D gene: TRBD2; clone size: few; V gene: TRBV10-1; J gene: TRBJ2-2; CDR3 protein: CATSGNTGELFF; CDR3 DNA: TGCGCTACTAGCGGCAACACCGGGGAGCTGTTTTTT
D gene: -; clone size: -; V gene: TRBV4-3; J gene: TRBJ2-1; CDR3 protein: CASSQELADYNEQFF; CDR3 DNA: TGCGCCAGCAGCCAAGAACTAGCAGACTACAATGAGCAGTTCTTC
D gene: TRBD1; clone size: -; V gene: TRBV5-6; J gene: TRBJ2-5; CDR3 protein: CASSFRRTGQETQYF; CDR3 DNA: TGTGCCAGCAGCTTTAGACGGACAGGGCAAGAGACCCAGTACTTC
D gene: -; clone size: -; V gene: TRBV4-2; J gene: TRBJ1-4; CDR3 protein: CASSQDRDEKLFF; CDR3 DNA: TGTGCCAGCAGCCAAGACAGGGATGAAAAACTGTTTTTT
D gene: -; clone size: -; V gene: TRBV6-5; J gene: TRBJ2-6; CDR3 protein: CASSYPGKSGANVLTF; CDR3 DNA: TGTGCCAGCAGTTACCCAGGAAAATCTGGGGCCAACGTCCTGACTTTC
D gene: -; clone size: medium-sized; V gene: TRBV11-2; J gene: TRBJ2-2; CDR3 protein: CASSPPGELFF; CDR3 DNA: TGTGCCAGCAGCCCTCCCGGGGAGCTGTTTTTT
D gene: -; clone size: -; V gene: TRBV27; J gene: TRBJ1-5; CDR3 protein: CASSSASRALSNQPQHF; CDR3 DNA: TGTGCCAGCAGTTCCGCCAGCAGGGCTCTGAGCAATCAGCCCCAGCATTTT
D gene: -; clone size: -; V gene: TRBV19; J gene: TRBJ2-2; CDR3 protein: CASSSRTATGELFF; CDR3 DNA: TGTGCCAGTAGTTCCAGGACTGCAACAGGGGAGCTGTTTTTT
D gene: -; clone size: -; V gene: TRBV28; J gene: TRBJ2-1; CDR3 protein: CASSPSIARRNNEQFF; CDR3 DNA: TGTGCCAGCAGTCCTAGTATAGCGAGAAGAAACAATGAGCAGTTCTTC
D gene: -; clone size: -; V gene: TRBV27; J gene: TRBJ2-7; CDR3 protein: CASSSSSYEQYF; CDR3 DNA: TGTGCCAGCAGTTCCTCCTCGTACGAGCAGTACTTC
D gene: -; clone size: -; V gene: TRBV18; J gene: TRBJ2-1; CDR3 protein: CASSPGAMGEFF; CDR3 DNA: TGTGCCAGCTCACCCGGAGCTATGGGAGAGTTCTTC
D gene: -; clone size: -; V gene: TRBV2; J gene: TRBJ1-4; CDR3 protein: CASSRARDPLLEKLFF; CDR3 DNA: TGTGCCAGCAGCCGAGCCCGGGATCCCCTTTTGGAAAAACTGTTTTTT
D gene: -; clone size: -; V gene: TRBV18; J gene: TRBJ2-2; CDR3 protein: CASSPRNSGAFGELFF; CDR3 DNA: TGTGCCAGCTCACCACGGAATAGCGGAGCTTTCGGGGAGCTGTTTTTT
D gene: -; clone size: -; V gene: TRBV5-5; J gene: TRBJ1-1; CDR3 protein: CASSLDSESEAFF; CDR3 DNA: TGTGCCAGCAGCTTGGATTCAGAGTCTGAAGCTTTCTTT
D gene: -; clone size: -; V gene: TRBV19; J gene: TRBJ1-5; CDR3 protein: CASSIGDRTDQPQHF; CDR3 DNA: TGTGCCAGTAGTATTGGTGACAGGACAGATCAGCCCCAGCATTTT
D gene: -; clone size: once; V gene: TRBV5-6; J gene: TRBJ2-3; CDR3 protein: CASSLAWGTDTQYF; CDR3 DNA: TGTGCCAGCAGCTTGGCTTGGGGCACAGATACGCAGTATTTT
D gene: TRBD2; clone size: -; V gene: TRBV11-2; J gene: TRBJ2-3; CDR3 protein: CASSSAGGQGDTQYF; CDR3 DNA: TGTGCCAGCAGCTCAGCGGGAGGGCAGGGAGATACGCAGTATTTT
D gene: -; clone size: -; V gene: TRBV19; J gene: TRBJ1-1; CDR3 protein: CASSMVQRPMNTEAFF; CDR3 DNA: TGTGCCAGTAGTATGGTGCAGCGTCCCATGAACACTGAAGCTTTCTTT
D gene: -; clone size: -; V gene: TRBV19; J gene: TRBJ1-5; CDR3 protein: CASSILWGNQPQHF; CDR3 DNA: TGTGCCAGTAGTATTCTGTGGGGCAATCAGCCCCAGCATTTT
D gene: TRBD1; clone size: -; V gene: TRBV4-1; J gene: TRBJ2-7; CDR3 protein: CASSQARTGGGEQYF; CDR3 DNA: TGCGCCAGCAGCCAAGCCCGGACAGGGGGCGGCGAGCAGTACTTC
D gene: -; clone size: -; V gene: TRBV6-1; J gene: TRBJ2-3; CDR3 protein: CASSEQGPPDTQYF; CDR3 DNA: TGTGCCAGCAGTGAACAGGGCCCACCAGATACGCAGTATTTT
D gene: -; clone size: -; V gene: TRBV4-3; J gene: TRBJ1-5; CDR3 protein: CASSPRRGGDPSNQPQHF; CDR3 DNA: TGCGCCAGCAGCCCCAGACGAGGGGGTGATCCTAGCAATCAGCCCCAGCATTTT
D gene: -; clone size: -; V gene: TRBV11-2; J gene: TRBJ2-1; CDR3 protein: CASSSRVGPLENEQFF; CDR3 DNA: TGTGCCAGCAGCTCCCGAGTCGGCCCCCTGGAAAATGAGCAGTTCTTC
D gene: -; clone size: -; V gene: TRBV4-1; J gene: TRBJ2-2; CDR3 protein: CASSPGTYGGELFF; CDR3 DNA: TGCGCCAGCAGCCCCGGGACCTACGGCGGGGAGCTGTTTTTT
D gene: TRBD1; clone size: few; V gene: TRBV28; J gene: TRBJ1-2; CDR3 protein: CASSLMEGAGYGYTF; CDR3 DNA: TGTGCCAGCAGTTTAATGGAGGGGGCAGGCTATGGCTACACCTTC
D gene: -; clone size: -; V gene: TRBV11-2; J gene: TRBJ1-1; CDR3 protein: CASSLILGSPNTEAFF; CDR3 DNA: TGTGCCAGCAGCTTAATCCTCGGCTCTCCGAACACTGAAGCTTTCTTT
D gene: -; clone size: -; V gene: TRBV4-1; J gene: TRBJ1-3; CDR3 protein: CASSQFPAAGNTIYF; CDR3 DNA: TGCGCCAGCAGCCAATTTCCAGCTGCTGGAAACACCATATATTTT
D gene: TRBD2; clone size: once; V gene: TRBV2; J gene: TRBJ2-1; CDR3 protein: CARANLLRLAGYNEQFF; CDR3 DNA: TGTGCCAGGGCGAACCTCTTGCGGCTAGCGGGGTACAATGAGCAGTTCTTC
D gene: -; clone size: -; V gene: TRBV27; J gene: TRBJ2-7; CDR3 protein: CASSLAPNYEQYF; CDR3 DNA: TGTGCCAGCAGCCTTGCCCCTAACTACGAGCAGTACTTC
D gene: -; clone size: -; V gene: TRBV28; J gene: TRBJ1-4; CDR3 protein: CASSLLDKYGKLFF; CDR3 DNA: TGTGCCAGCAGTTTGCTGGATAAATATGGAAAACTGTTTTTT
D gene: -; clone size: -; V gene: TRBV4-2; J gene: TRBJ2-1; CDR3 protein: CASSRVTAGSYNEQFF; CDR3 DNA: TGTGCCAGCAGCCGCGTTACTGCAGGGAGCTACAATGAGCAGTTCTTC
D gene: TRBD1; clone size: once; V gene: TRBV5-1; J gene: TRBJ2-3; CDR3 protein: CASSLTGGADTQYF; CDR3 DNA: TGCGCCAGCAGCTTGACAGGGGGCGCAGATACGCAGTATTTT
D gene: TRBD1; clone size: -; V gene: TRBV15; J gene: TRBJ1-2; CDR3 protein: CATSRDLPTGGDGYTF; CDR3 DNA: TGTGCCACCAGCAGAGATCTTCCGACAGGGGGCGATGGCTACACCTTC
D gene: -; clone size: few; V gene: TRBV4-2; J gene: TRBJ1-5; CDR3 protein: CASNQGLPNQPQHF; CDR3 DNA: TGTGCCAGCAACCAGGGGCTGCCCAATCAGCCCCAGCATTTT
D gene: TRBD2; clone size: -; V gene: TRBV2; J gene: TRBJ2-2; CDR3 protein: CASSEPLGLAGARNTGELFF; CDR3 DNA: TGTGCCAGCAGTGAACCATTGGGACTAGCGGGAGCCAGGAACACCGGGGAGCTGTTTTTT
D gene: -; clone size: -; V gene: TRBV6-6; J gene: TRBJ1-5; CDR3 protein: CASSGGFANQPQHF; CDR3 DNA: TGTGCCAGCAGTGGGGGGTTTGCCAATCAGCCCCAGCATTTT
D gene: -; clone size: -; V gene: TRBV5-1; J gene: TRBJ2-7; CDR3 protein: CASSLVAGDSYEQYF; CDR3 DNA: TGCGCCAGCAGCTTGGTAGCAGGGGACTCCTACGAGCAGTACTTC
D gene: TRBD2; clone size: -; V gene: TRBV9; J gene: TRBJ2-1; CDR3 protein: CASTAGGPNEQFF; CDR3 DNA: TGTGCCAGCACAGCGGGAGGGCCCAATGAGCAGTTCTTC
D gene: TRBD2; clone size: -; V gene: TRBV6-4; J gene: TRBJ2-1; CDR3 protein: CASSARGLAGDYNEQFF; CDR3 DNA: TGTGCCAGCAGTGCCAGGGGACTAGCGGGAGATTACAATGAGCAGTTCTTC
D gene: -; clone size: -; V gene: TRBV5-1; J gene: TRBJ2-2; CDR3 protein: CASSLGPTGTGELFF; CDR3 DNA: TGCGCCAGCAGCTTGGGACCCACAGGGACCGGGGAGCTGTTTTTT